This T cell receptor (beta chain) was recovered during a study of cytomegalovirus exposure and HLA in healthy donors. Broader study findings: In vitro, a few CMV-associated chains proved specific for CMV antigens.

On this clone itself: As yet, its antigen is unknown.

Sequenced by immunoSEQ multiplex PCR; TCRdb stores in-frame clones only, minus some. The repertoire has over 85,000 clones, around nine tenths of them found once; the top ten carry over 1.1%. The donors were members of the validation cohort comprising about 130 subjects, separate from the roughly 680-subject first cohort. Germline trimming cut 0 bases from V and 5 bases from J; bases unmatched to any gene: 6. CDR3 length equals 16 residues. The germline gives CDR1 MGHRA, CDR2 YSYEKL. The chain employs TRBV4-1 and TRBJ2-5; TRBD1 aligns across 10 bases. The sequence was obtained from a young woman in good health and CMV-seropositive. The sequencing sample was made of PBMCs. The CDR3 DNA follows: TGCGCCAGCAGCCAAGATGGGACAGGGGTGGTTGAGACCCAGTACTTC. It is translated as CASSQDGTGVVETQYF.